Listed here are 6 T cell receptor beta chains from one sample, sequenced in a study of cytomegalovirus exposure and HLA in healthy donors. With 60 Vbeta and 13 Jbeta primers, the PCR was carried out. Produced via immunoSEQ multiplex PCR; TCRdb's table is partial and in-frame only. The sample records 100,000 to 150,000 clones, more than 70% being singletons. The material sequenced was PBMCs. The receptors shown here come from a human donor in good health.

V usage is TRBV14 and J usage is TRBJ2-3; 10 positions agree with TRBD2. Trimming took 4 bases from V and 2 from J; bases not matched to a gene: 6. Germline V lookup: CDR1 SGHDN, CDR2 FVKESK. This CDR3 is 16 amino acids long. Written as DNA, the CDR3 is TGTGCCAGCAGCCCGGCCACTAGCGGGGACACAGATACGCAGTATTTT. Translated: CASSPATSGDTDTQYF.

This chain links TRBV4-3 with TRBJ2-7, with 7 bases matching TRBD1. In germline, CDR1 is LGHNA, CDR2 YSLEER. The CDR3 length is 14 residues. Trimming removed 1 base from V and 6 bases from J; junction bases left unmatched: 6. CDR3: CASSQGDRMGEQYF. The CDR3 DNA is TGCGCCAGCAGCCAAGGGGACAGAATGGGCGAGCAGTACTTC.

For the CDR3, the DNA is TGCGCCAGCAGCCAAATTTTCGGCGGCTCAATCTACAATGAGCAGTTCTTC. Its translation is CASSQIFGGSIYNEQFF. The rearrangement joins TRBV4-1 to TRBJ2-1; D unclear. Germline V gene data show CDR1 as MGHRA and CDR2 as YSYEKL. Trimming took off 2 bases at V and 3 bases at J, with 17 bases between the two ends. CDR3 length: 17 amino acids.

The chain has TRBV7-8 and TRBJ2-5, with TRBD2 matching 15 bases. The CDR3 is 18 amino acids. Germline CDR1 reads SGHVS; CDR2 reads FQNEAQ. The junction had 7 bases not matched to a gene; V was cut back by 0 bases and J by 5 bases. The CDR3 loop reads CASSLARTSGGAWETQYF. In nucleotides, the CDR3 is TGTGCCAGCAGCTTAGCGCGGACTAGCGGGGGGGCCTGGGAGACCCAGTACTTC. Using reference TRBV7-8 and TRBJ2-5 for the parts outside the CDR3, the full variable domain is GAGVSQSPRYKVAKRGQDVALRCDPISGHVSLFWYQQALGQGPEFLTYFQNEAQLDKSGLPSDRFFAERPEGSVSTLKIQRTQQEDSAVYLCASSLARTSGGAWETQYFGPGTRLLVL.

In the case of this clone: Other DNA sequences in this specimen translate into the identical CDR3. The V gene is TRBV27, the J gene TRBJ2-1, with TRBD2 matching over 11 bases. The CDR3 extends over 15 amino acids. Germline assignment: CDR1 MNHEY and CDR2 SMNVEV (reference sequence). The V gene end was trimmed by 5 bases and the J gene end by 3 bases; junction bases not matched to a gene: 3. The CDR3 DNA reads as TGTGCCAGCAGTCCCGGGACTAGCGGCTACAATGAGCAGTTCTTC. Protein product: CASSPGTSGYNEQFF.

This clone was recorded a few times. The J gene is TRBJ2-1, the V gene TRBV27; the match to TRBD1 covers 10 bases. The CDR3 runs 13 residues. J gave up 9 bases and V 3 bases, and 2 bases lay outside the gene matches. Germline V lookup: CDR1 MNHEY, CDR2 SMNVEV (reference sequence). Here the CDR3 DNA reads TGTGCCAGCAGTTTGCGGACAGGGGGTGAGCAGTTCTTC. It encodes CASSLRTGGEQFF.